Below are 15 T cell receptor beta chains sequenced from a single sample in a study of T cell changes during pregnancy in multiple sclerosis. Assay: immunoSEQ multiplex PCR; the TCRdb copy retains only in-frame clones and omits some. The table has about 80,000 clones, roughly nine tenths seen once. The material sequenced was peripheral blood, taken before pregnancy. Receptors were obtained from a female donor with multiple sclerosis, enrolled in a pregnancy study.

The chain links TRBV29-1 to TRBJ2-3, with 12 nucleotides matching TRBD1. The length of the CDR3 is 14 residues. Losses at the gene ends were 7 bases for V and 6 bases for J; bases not matched to a gene: 8. Germline loops: CDR1 SQVTM, CDR2 ANQGSEA. This CDR3 is CSAGQGAGGDTQYF. The CDR3 DNA reads TGCAGCGCGGGACAGGGGGCGGGGGGGGATACGCAGTATTTT.

This clone has a handful of counts. J is TRBJ1-2 and V is TRBV2; 8 nucleotides match TRBD1. This CDR3 has 15 amino acids. The germline gives CDR1 SNHLY, CDR2 FYNNEI. Trimming at V came to 5 bases and at J to 7 bases, leaving 12 bases not matched to a gene. CDR3 in amino acids: CASSSSLQGAGGYTF. The CDR3 DNA reads as TGTGCCAGCAGTAGTTCCCTTCAGGGGGCAGGTGGCTACACCTTC.

The V gene is TRBV11-2, the J gene TRBJ2-7; 11 nucleotides line up with TRBD2. Germline CDR1 reads SGHAT; CDR2 reads FQNNGV. CDR3 length: 16 amino acids. The junction had 13 bases not matched to a gene; V was cut back by 5 bases and J by 7 bases. CDR3 loop: CASSISRTSGGWEQYF. As DNA, the CDR3 is TGTGCCAGCAGCATTAGTCGCACTAGCGGGGGCTGGGAGCAGTACTTC.

CDR3 region: CASSIWGGATANEKLFF. The DNA of the CDR3 is TGTGCCAGTAGTATTTGGGGGGGCGCGACGGCTAATGAAAAACTGTTTTTT. The genes are TRBV19 and TRBJ1-4; TRBD1 is a possible D gene (6 bases). Germline-derived CDR1 and CDR2 are LNHDA and SQIVND (reference sequence). This CDR3 has 17 amino acids. Trimming pared 3 bases from V and 3 bases from J, leaving 17 bases between.

V usage is TRBV2 and J usage is TRBJ1-2, with a tentative D call TRBD1 (5 bases). The ends were cut back, 2 bases at V and 4 bases at J, with 14 bases in the middle. CDR1 and CDR2 from the germline V gene are SNHLY and FYNNEI. The CDR3 runs 15 residues. The CDR3 DNA sequence: TGTGCCAGCAGTGAATGGCAGGGCCCGGGCTATGGCTACACCTTC. It yields the protein CASSEWQGPGYGYTF.

J is TRBJ2-7 and V is TRBV6-1, with 8 bases lining up with TRBD1. CDR1 and CDR2 from the germline V gene are MNHNS and SASEGT. Trimming at V came to 8 bases and at J to 0 bases, leaving 3 bases not matched to a gene. This CDR3 spans 13 amino acids. DNA for the CDR3: TGTGCCAGCCGGGGACAGGCCTCCTACGAGCAGTACTTC. Its protein product is CASRGQASYEQYF.

J is TRBJ2-2 and V is TRBV7-8; D is undetermined. V lost 1 base and J lost 1, with 7 bases in between. This CDR3 region has 15 residues. Per germline, CDR1 SGHVS and CDR2 FQNEAQ. The CDR3 coding sequence is TGTGCCAGCAGCTTAGTGGTCAGGAACACCGGGGAGCTGTTTTTT. Its translation: CASSLVVRNTGELFF.

The rearrangement uses TRBV9 and TRBJ2-1, with D unresolved. The CDR3 totals 12 residues. CDR1 and CDR2 from the germline V gene are SGDLS and YYNGEE. Deletions cut 4 bases from V and 10 bases from J, with 12 bases between. The CDR3, as DNA: TGTGCCAGCAGCCCCCGTTTGGGCGAGCAGTTCTTC. Translated: CASSPRLGEQFF.

The gene calls are TRBV10-3 and TRBJ2-1, with 7 nucleotides matching TRBD2. The CDR3 length is 15 residues. V was pared by 10 bases and J by 3 bases, with 12 bases of the junction left unmatched. CDR1 and CDR2 (germline): ENHRY, SYGVKD. The CDR3 region has the DNA TGTGCCACCAAAAACCTTAGGGAGGGCTACAATGAGCAGTTCTTC. Amino acids: CATKNLREGYNEQFF.

The gene calls are TRBV30 and TRBJ2-1, with TRBD2 matching over 9 bases. V was clipped by 4 bases and J by 5 bases; unmatched bases: 6. The CDR3 length is 14 residues. Germline CDR1 reads GTSNPN; CDR2 reads SVGIG (reference sequence). In DNA form, the CDR3 reads TGTGCCTGGACAACCGCGGGGGGGGACAATGAGCAGTTCTTC. Translating gives CAWTTAGGDNEQFF.

The chain links TRBV9 to TRBJ2-1; 13 bases agree with TRBD2. Trimming removed 4 bases from V and 8 bases from J; junction bases left unmatched: 12. This CDR3 region has 17 residues. Germline V gives CDR1 SGDLS, CDR2 YYNGEE. The CDR3 nucleotides read TGTGCCAGCAGCCTCAACCCGGGACTAGCGGGGTGGCATGAGCAGTTCTTC. Translated: CASSLNPGLAGWHEQFF.

The CDR3 nucleotides are TGTGCCACCAGCACCCAACAGGGGGCCTACGAGCAGTACTTC. Translated: CATSTQQGAYEQYF. The V call is TRBV15, the J call TRBJ2-7, with 8 nucleotides matching TRBD1. The CDR3 has 14 amino acids. Per the germline V gene, CDR1 is LNHNV and CDR2 is YYDKDF (reference sequence). Trimming took 4 bases from V and 2 from J; bases not matched to a gene: 4.

The V and J genes are TRBV19 and TRBJ2-1; 8 nucleotides match TRBD1. The trim removed 1 base at V and 6 bases at J, leaving 8 bases unmatched. The CDR3 consists of 16 residues. Germline CDR1 and CDR2: LNHDA and SQIVND (reference sequence). CDR3 DNA sequence: TGTGCCAGTAGTATAGGCGGCAGGGGGCGCGTCAATGAGCAGTTCTTC. The encoded protein is CASSIGGRGRVNEQFF. Using reference TRBV19 and TRBJ2-1 for the parts outside the CDR3, the full variable domain is DGGITQSPKYLFRKEGQNVTLSCEQNLNHDAMYWYRQDPGQGLRLIYYSQIVNDFQKGDIAEGYSVSREKKESFPLTVTSAQKNPTAFYLCASSIGGRGRVNEQFFGPGTRLTVL.

J is TRBJ1-1 and V is TRBV28, with D hard to call. The CDR3 contains 12 residues. V lost 2 bases, J lost 8 bases, and 9 bases lay in between. Germline V gene data show CDR1 as MDHEN and CDR2 as SYDVKM. The CDR3 nucleotides are TGTGCCAGCAGTTTAAATCTCCGGGAAGCTTTCTTT. It specifies CASSLNLREAFF.

The CDR3 protein is CASSPDSTSGALSTDTQYF. The DNA for the CDR3 is TGTGCCAGCAGCCCCGATAGCACTAGCGGAGCCCTAAGCACAGATACGCAGTATTTT. V is TRBV7-3 and J is TRBJ2-3; TRBD2 matches at 8 bases. This CDR3 comprises 19 residues. Per germline, CDR1 SGHTA and CDR2 FQGTGA. With 5 bases clipped from V and 0 bases from J, the junction kept 16 bases outside the gene matches.